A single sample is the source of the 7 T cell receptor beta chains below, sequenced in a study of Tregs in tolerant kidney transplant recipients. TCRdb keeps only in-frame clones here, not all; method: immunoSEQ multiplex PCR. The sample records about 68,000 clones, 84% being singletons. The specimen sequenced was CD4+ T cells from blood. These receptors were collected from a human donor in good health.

This CDR3 reads CSVGTSTWGTDTQYF. DNA of the CDR3: TGCAGCGTGGGGACTAGTACCTGGGGCACAGATACGCAGTATTTT. The chain uses TRBV29-1 and TRBJ2-3, with 8 bases identical to TRBD2. The CDR3 length is 15 residues. The germline CDR1 and CDR2 sequences are SQVTM and ANQGSEA. V lost 6 bases, J lost 1 base, and 9 bases stayed unmatched.

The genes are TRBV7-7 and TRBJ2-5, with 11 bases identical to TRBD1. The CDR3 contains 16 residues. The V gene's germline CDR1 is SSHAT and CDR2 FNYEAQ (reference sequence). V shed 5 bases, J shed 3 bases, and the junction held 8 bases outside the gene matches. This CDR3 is CASSTWDRGGEETQYF. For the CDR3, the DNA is TGTGCCAGCAGCACCTGGGACAGGGGGGGTGAAGAGACCCAGTACTTC.

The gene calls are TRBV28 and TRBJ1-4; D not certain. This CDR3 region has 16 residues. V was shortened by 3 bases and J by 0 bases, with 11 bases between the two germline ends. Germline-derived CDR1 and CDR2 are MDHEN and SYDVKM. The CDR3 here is CASSLGSRTTNEKLFF. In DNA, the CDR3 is TGTGCCAGCAGTTTGGGCAGCCGAACAACTAATGAAAAACTGTTTTTT.

The CDR3 DNA follows: TGTGCCAGCTCACCGCTAGACGGGCCGTATGGCTACACCTTC. It translates to CASSPLDGPYGYTF. The chain recombines TRBV18 with TRBJ1-2; D gene uncertain. The CDR3 is 14 residues long. Per germline, CDR1 KGHSH and CDR2 LQKENI. V lost 3 bases, J lost 5 bases, and 13 bases lay in between.

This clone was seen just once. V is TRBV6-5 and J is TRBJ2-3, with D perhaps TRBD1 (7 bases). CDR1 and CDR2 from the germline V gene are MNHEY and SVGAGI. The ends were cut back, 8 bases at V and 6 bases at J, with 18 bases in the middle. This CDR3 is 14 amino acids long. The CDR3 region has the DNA TGTGCCAGCGGAAGGCAGGGGGGTATGGATACGCAGTATTTT. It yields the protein CASGRQGGMDTQYF.

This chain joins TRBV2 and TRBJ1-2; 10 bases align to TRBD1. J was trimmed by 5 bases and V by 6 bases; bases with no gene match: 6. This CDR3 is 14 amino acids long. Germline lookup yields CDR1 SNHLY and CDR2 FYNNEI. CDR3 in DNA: TGTGCCAGCAGCAGACAGGGGGCGAGGTATGGCTACACCTTC. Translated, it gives CASSRQGARYGYTF. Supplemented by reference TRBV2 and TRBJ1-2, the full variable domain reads EPEVTQTPSHQVTQMGQEVILRCVPISNHLYFYWYRQILGQKVEFLVSFYNNEISEKSEIFDDQFSVERPDGSNFTLKIRSTKLEDSAMYFCASSRQGARYGYTFGSGTRLTVV.

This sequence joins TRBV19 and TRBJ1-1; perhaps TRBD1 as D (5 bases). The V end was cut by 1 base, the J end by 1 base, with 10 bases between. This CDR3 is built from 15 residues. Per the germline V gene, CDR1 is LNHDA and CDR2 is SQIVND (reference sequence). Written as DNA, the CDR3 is TGTGCCAGTAGTATAGTCGCTGGGACGAACACTGAAGCTTTCTTT. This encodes CASSIVAGTNTEAFF.